The entry below describes one TCR beta chain. This sample is drawn from a study of PD-L1 blockade in urothelial cancer. The table came from immunoSEQ multiplex PCR; TCRdb's copy has only in-frame clones and leaves some out. The sample includes some 60,000 clones, approximately 86% of them seen just once. This CDR3 has 13 residues. V was cut by 6 bases and J by 8 bases, with 11 bases left in between. The germline V gene encodes CDR1 LNHDA and CDR2 SQIVND (reference sequence). This chain uses TRBV19 with TRBJ1-6; D not resolved. This receptor was obtained from a man aged 50 to 60 with urothelial cancer. The sample was PBMCs, taken around atezolizumab (anti-PD-L1) treatment. The CDR3 is CASRRSEDSPLHF. The CDR3 bases are TGTGCCAGTAGGCGTAGTGAGGATTCACCCCTCCACTTT.